The rows below give T cell receptor beta chains drawn from one sample of a study of blood T cell repertoires in COVID-19. Libraries were prepared by immunoSEQ multiplex PCR; TCRdb keeps only in-frame clonotypes and omits some of them. The table includes around 190,000 clones, more than 80% detected once. The material sequenced was peripheral blood. The receptors come from a woman aged 60-70 years with acute or convalescent COVID-19. Both conserved end residues are part of each CDR3. The D gene is left open where the match is weak. Clone size is shown for a subset of rows, as once, few, many or a class of expanded clone.

j_call v_call clone_size d_call cdr3_length cdr3_aa cdr3_nt
TRBJ1-1 TRBV11-2 . . 14 CASSLPNRDTEAFF TGTGCCAGCAGCTTACCTAACCGGGACACTGAAGCTTTCTTT
TRBJ1-2 TRBV2 . TRBD1 14 CASSPGQATYGYTF TGTGCCAGCAGTCCAGGACAGGCTACTTATGGCTACACCTTC
TRBJ1-1 TRBV7-8 . TRBD1 13 CASSGDRGTEAFF TGTGCCAGCAGCGGGGACAGGGGCACTGAAGCTTTCTTT
TRBJ1-2 TRBV2 . . 18 CASSAERQFLSSNYGYTF TGTGCCAGCAGTGCGGAGAGACAGTTTCTTTCGAGTAACTATGGCTACACCTTC
TRBJ2-3 TRBV4-1 . TRBD2 14 CASSQDRSGGWEYF TGCGCCAGCAGCCAAGATAGGAGCGGGGGATGGGAGTATTTT
TRBJ1-1 TRBV12-3/TRBV12-4 . TRBD1 13 CASSDDRAKEAFF TGTGCCAGCAGTGATGACAGGGCCAAGGAAGCTTTCTTT
TRBJ1-1 TRBV12-5 . . 15 CASGSHISGDTEAFF TGTGCTAGTGGTTCCCACATTTCAGGGGACACTGAAGCTTTCTTT
TRBJ1-1 TRBV9 . . 15 CASSVSVVMNTEAFF TGTGCCAGCAGCGTCAGCGTAGTAATGAACACTGAAGCTTTCTTT
TRBJ1-2 TRBV24-1 . . 16 CATSEGNRALGYGYTF TGTGCCACCAGTGAGGGCAACAGGGCCTTGGGCTATGGCTACACCTTC
TRBJ1-2 TRBV3-1/TRBV3-2 . TRBD1 15 CASSPSSRDSNGYTF TGTGCCAGCAGCCCTTCTAGCCGGGACAGTAATGGCTACACCTTC
TRBJ2-4 TRBV11-2 . TRBD2 15 CASSLEAGGRNIQYF TGTGCCAGCAGCTTAGAAGCGGGAGGGAGAAACATTCAGTACTTC
TRBJ1-5 TRBV28 once TRBD1 17 CASSLVTGFHSNQPQHF TGTGCCAGCAGTCTCGTGACAGGGTTTCATAGCAATCAGCCCCAGCATTTT
TRBJ2-1 TRBV11-3 . TRBD2 16 CASSARTSGNYNEQFF TGTGCCAGCAGCGCGCGGACTAGCGGGAACTACAATGAGCAGTTCTTC
TRBJ2-1 TRBV9 . . 14 CASSVRAGWGEQFF TGTGCCAGCAGCGTAAGGGCGGGATGGGGTGAGCAGTTCTTC
TRBJ2-1 TRBV24-1 . TRBD2 14 CATSLAGSYNEQFF TGTGCCACCTCCCTAGCGGGGTCCTACAATGAGCAGTTCTTC
TRBJ2-2 TRBV14 . . 13 CASSQQLEGELFF TGTGCCAGCAGCCAACAGTTGGAGGGGGAGCTGTTTTTT
TRBJ2-1 TRBV2 . TRBD2 14 CASAQLAGVNEQFF TGTGCCAGCGCGCAGCTAGCGGGGGTAAATGAGCAGTTCTTC
TRBJ2-7 TRBV3-1/TRBV3-2 . TRBD1 15 CASSPGQGVDYEQYF TGTGCCAGCAGCCCGGGACAGGGAGTCGACTACGAGCAGTACTTC
TRBJ2-2 TRBV10-2 . TRBD2 18 CASSESFGLAGGTGELFF TGCGCCAGCAGTGAGTCCTTCGGACTAGCGGGAGGCACCGGGGAGCTGTTTTTT
TRBJ2-3 TRBV5-1 . TRBD2 16 CASSLGGTGGTDTQYF TGCGCCAGCAGCTTGGGGGGAACGGGAGGAACAGATACGCAGTATTTT
TRBJ1-5 TRBV6-1 once . 15 CASSDAPQGPGAQHF TGTGCCAGCAGTGACGCCCCCCAGGGGCCCGGAGCCCAGCATTTT
TRBJ2-2 TRBV5-6 . TRBD2 15 CASSMGGLGTGELFF TGTGCCAGTTCGATGGGAGGGCTAGGCACCGGGGAGCTGTTTTTT
TRBJ2-1 TRBV6-4 . . 15 CASSRDRLTYNEQFF TGTGCCAGCAGTCGAGACAGGTTAACCTACAATGAGCAGTTCTTC